Listed here are 8 T cell receptor beta chains from one sample, sequenced in a study of glioma-infiltrating T cells after dendritic cell vaccination. The time point was: after dendritic cell vaccination, including at tumor progression/relapse. Assay: immunoSEQ multiplex PCR; the TCRdb copy retains only in-frame clones and omits some. The table records around 25,000 clones, about nine tenths of them present only once. The source material was blood, sampled after dendritic cell vaccination. Every receptor here comes from a human donor with glioblastoma.

The rearrangement joins TRBV2 to TRBJ2-7; TRBD1 aligns across 12 bases. V shed 6 bases, J shed 4 bases, and the junction held 4 bases outside the gene matches. This CDR3 has 14 amino acids. Germline values: CDR1 SNHLY, CDR2 FYNNEI. CDR3 in amino acids: CASRGTGGRYEQYF. CDR3 nucleotides: TGTGCCAGCAGGGGGACAGGGGGCCGGTACGAGCAGTACTTC.

V usage is TRBV5-6 and J usage is TRBJ2-7; unclear D gene. V shed 4 bases and J shed 3 bases, with 11 bases lying between them. The germline CDR1 and CDR2 sequences are SGHDT and YYEEEE. CDR3 length: 13 residues. CDR3 loop: CASSIDTLYEQYF. In nucleotides, the CDR3 is TGTGCCAGCAGCATAGACACCCTCTACGAGCAGTACTTC.

This rearrangement joins TRBV6-1 to TRBJ2-2, with D tentatively TRBD1 (6 bases). Germline CDR1 is MNHNS and CDR2 is SASEGT. V was cut by 8 bases and J by 4 bases, with 17 bases left in between. The CDR3 loop spans 15 amino acids. This chain's CDR3 is CASQNFRQVTGELFF. The CDR3 DNA reads TGTGCCAGCCAAAATTTTCGACAGGTCACCGGGGAGCTGTTTTTT.

The V gene is TRBV6-1, the J gene TRBJ1-5; the match to TRBD1 covers 8 bases. Germline assignment: CDR1 MNHNS and CDR2 SASEGT. With 2 bases clipped from V and 6 bases from J, the junction kept 3 bases outside the gene matches. This CDR3 contains 14 residues. DNA of the CDR3: TGTGCCAGCAGTGAACAGGGGGCGTTTCAGCCCCAGCATTTT. As protein: CASSEQGAFQPQHF.

CDR3 nucleotide sequence: TGTGCCAGCAGCGAACCGGACAGGGCGATGTTATCAGGAGAAGAGACCCAGTACTTC. Translated: CASSEPDRAMLSGEETQYF. V and J are TRBV7-9 and TRBJ2-5, with TRBD1 matching over 8 bases. Per germline, CDR1 SEHNR and CDR2 FQNEAQ (reference sequence). V dropped 5 bases and J dropped 3; count of bases not matched to a gene: 20. This CDR3 is built from 19 residues.

V and J are TRBV5-1 and TRBJ2-3, with a tentative D call TRBD1 (6 bases). CDR1 is SGHRS, CDR2 YFSETQ, per germline. CDR3 length: 13 amino acids. The ends were cut back, 5 bases at V and 2 bases at J, with 9 bases in the middle. This CDR3 reads CASRQGNTDTQYF. In nucleotides, the CDR3 is TGCGCCAGCAGACAGGGTAACACAGATACGCAGTATTTT.

A few counts support this clone. V gene TRBV6-1 combines with J gene TRBJ1-1, with 7 bases matching TRBD1. The germline V gene encodes CDR1 MNHNS and CDR2 SASEGT. The CDR3 consists of 15 residues. V trimming: 3 bases; J trimming: 2 bases; junction bases outside the gene matches: 6. The DNA of the CDR3 is TGTGCCAGCAGTGACCCGGGACAGATAAACACTGAAGCTTTCTTT. The encoded protein is CASSDPGQINTEAFF.

J is TRBJ2-1 and V is TRBV7-2, with 13 nucleotides matching TRBD2. CDR1 is SGHTA and CDR2 is FQGNSA in the germline V gene. The V segment lost 5 bases and the J segment 7 bases; nucleotides outside the gene matches: 5. The CDR3 is made up of 15 amino acids. The CDR3 nucleotides are TGTGCCAGCAGCCTCGGGACTAGCGGGGTGAATGAGCAGTTCTTC. Translation: CASSLGTSGVNEQFF.